The 27 T cell receptor beta chains below all came from one sample that was sequenced in a study of naive and memory T cell subsets. Treatment denoted: skin biopsy from PPD injection site in Mantoux-positive individual. TCR cDNA received a 3' ligated oligonucleotide that carried a UMI. The SP2 primer and nested alpha and beta constant region primers amplified ligated cDNA in four rounds. TCRdb used MiXCR to reprocess the UMI-ligation and nested PCR reads, holding one entry per CDR3 protein. The sample includes some 21,000 distinct CDR3 sequences, 6% of them seen just once. Source: skin, taken from a tuberculin skin test site. The receptors derive from an adult in good health.

This clonotype came up many times. This chain uses TRBV30 with TRBJ2-7; D is unclear. This CDR3 has 12 residues. CDR1 is GTSNPN, CDR2 SVGIG, per germline (reference sequence). V was cut by 1 base and J by 2 bases, with 6 bases left in between. The CDR3 DNA follows: TGTGCCTGGAGTGAGGGTACCTACGAGCAGTACTTC. This sequence encodes CAWSEGTYEQYF.

Only a few counts were recorded for this clonotype. The V and J genes are TRBV7-2 and TRBJ1-1; D is perhaps TRBD1 (6 bases). Germline V CDR1 and CDR2: SGHTA, FQGNSA. V lost 4 bases, J lost 7 bases, and 16 bases lay in between. The CDR3 covers 14 residues. The CDR3 region has the DNA TGTGCCAGCAGCTCCCCAGGGGTAGTGAATGAAGCTTTCTTT. Translating it yields CASSSPGVVNEAFF.

This clonotype has just a few counts. V usage is TRBV5-4 and J usage is TRBJ2-3; D not resolved. CDR3 length: 12 residues. Between the trimmed V and J ends, which lost 4 bases and 4 bases, there was a span of 7 bases. CDR1 is SGHNT and CDR2 is YYREEE in the germline V gene (reference sequence). CDR3 sequence reads: CASSASADTQYF. The CDR3 coding sequence is TGTGCCAGCAGCGCATCCGCAGATACGCAGTATTTT.

In this sample, this clonotype turned up many times. The chain recombines TRBV6-5 with TRBJ2-7; possible D gene TRBD1, 5 bases. The V end was cut by 6 bases, the J end by 7 bases, with 19 bases between. The CDR3 runs 14 residues. CDR1 MNHEY and CDR2 SVGAGI come from the germline V gene. The CDR3 coding sequence is TGTGCCAGCAGGAAGACGGCAGGGCTTGGAGAGCAGTACTTC. Translated, it gives CASRKTAGLGEQYF.

This clonotype has only a few counts. The rearrangement links TRBV7-9 to TRBJ1-1; D possibly corresponds to TRBD1 (6 bases). The CDR3 covers 13 residues. V was cut by 6 bases and J by 6 bases, with 14 bases left in between. Germline CDR1 and CDR2: SEHNR and FQNEAQ (reference sequence). This CDR3 is CASSHPGTSEAFF. Written as DNA, the CDR3 is TGTGCCAGCAGTCACCCTGGGACATCTGAAGCTTTCTTT. The full variable domain, completed using reference TRBV7-9 and TRBJ1-1, is DTGVSQNPRHKITKRGQNVTFRCDPISEHNRLYWYRQTLGQGPEFLTYFQNEAQLEKSRLLSDRFSAERPKGSFSTLEIQRTEQGDSAMYLCASSHPGTSEAFFGQGTRLTVV.

This clonotype was recorded at least ten times. V and J are TRBV7-2 and TRBJ2-3, with TRBD2 identical over 11 bases. The germline gives CDR1 SGHTA, CDR2 FQGNSA. CDR3 size: 18 residues. Trimming removed 1 base from V and 3 bases from J; junction bases left unmatched: 9. The CDR3 coding sequence is TGTGCCAGCAGCTTAGGGCTAGCGGGAGGTCCAGGTACAGATACGCAGTATTTT. It is translated as CASSLGLAGGPGTDTQYF.

This clonotype was seen at least ten times. The chain couples TRBV20-1 to TRBJ2-7, with TRBD2 identical over 8 bases. The CDR3 consists of 15 residues. Germline CDR1 is DFQATT and CDR2 is SNEGSKA (reference sequence). V lost 0 bases and J lost 6; bases outside the gene matches: 10. In DNA, the CDR3 is TGCAGTGCTAGAGATCTGAACGGGAGGGCTGGCGAGCAGTACTTC. It yields the protein CSARDLNGRAGEQYF.

This clonotype was observed at least ten times. The chain couples TRBV28 to TRBJ2-1, with 8 bases aligning to TRBD1. The CDR3 is 17 residues long. J gave up 1 base and V 4 bases, and 9 bases lay outside the gene matches. CDR1 and CDR2 from the germline V gene are MDHEN and SYDVKM. CDR3 amino acids: CASSSTPDRASYNEQFF. The CDR3, as DNA: TGTGCCAGCAGTTCAACGCCGGACAGGGCTTCCTACAATGAGCAGTTCTTC.

This clonotype was recorded many times. This chain joins TRBV6-2 or TRBV6-3 and TRBJ2-5, with 9 bases aligning to TRBD2. CDR1 is MNHEY, CDR2 SVGEGT, per germline. V trimming: 4 bases; J trimming: 4 bases; junction bases outside the gene matches: 10. This CDR3 contains 16 residues. CDR3 amino acids: CASSSPSREGRETQYF. CDR3 nucleotides: TGTGCCAGCAGTTCACCCTCGCGGGAGGGCCGAGAGACCCAGTACTTC.

This clonotype was observed at least ten times. The chain carries TRBV7-2 and TRBJ1-1; the D gene is possibly TRBD1 (6 bases). From germline, CDR1 is SGHTA and CDR2 FQGNSA. Between the trimmed V and J ends, which lost 3 bases and 4 bases, there was a span of 12 bases. The CDR3 spans 14 residues. The CDR3 spells CASSFWGRSTEAFF. CDR3 DNA: TGTGCCAGCAGCTTCTGGGGGCGCAGCACTGAAGCTTTCTTT.

By share of the sample, this clonotype is medium-sized. V is TRBV7-2 and J is TRBJ1-1; D not resolved. CDR1 SGHTA and CDR2 FQGNSA come from the germline V gene. The length of the CDR3 is 14 residues. Trimming left V 1 base short and J 4 bases short, with 10 bases between. The CDR3 DNA follows: TGTGCCAGCAGCTTAGGGTCCAGAACCACTGAAGCTTTCTTT. Translating it yields CASSLGSRTTEAFF.

The chain is built from TRBV20-1 and TRBJ2-1; 9 bases are a match to TRBD2. Trimming took 3 bases from V and 4 from J; bases not matched to a gene: 10. There are 16 residues in the CDR3. CDR1 and CDR2 (germline): DFQATT, SNEGSKA (reference sequence). CDR3 sequence (DNA): TGCAGTGCTAGGCCATGGGGTAGCGGGAGTTACAATGAGCAGTTCTTC. The encoded protein is CSARPWGSGSYNEQFF.

This clonotype was counted at least ten times. The chain uses TRBV6-4 and TRBJ2-1; TRBD2 matches at 9 bases. The CDR3 is 15 residues long. Germline CDR1 reads MRHNA; CDR2 reads SNTAGT. J gave up 5 bases and V 9 bases, and 11 bases lay outside the gene matches. CDR3 sequence: CASGVGTSRHNEQFF. The CDR3 nucleotides are TGTGCCAGTGGAGTGGGGACTAGCCGGCACAATGAGCAGTTCTTC.

This clonotype was counted ten times or more. The chain uses TRBV2 and TRBJ2-7, with 9 bases aligning to TRBD2. CDR1 and CDR2 (germline): SNHLY, FYNNEI. After removal of 10 bases from V and 13 bases from J, the junction contained 11 bases not matched to a gene. The CDR3 totals 11 residues. The CDR3: CAIDIAGETYF. CDR3 coding DNA: TGTGCCATCGACATAGCGGGAGAAACCTACTTC.

This clonotype has a count of ten or more. J is TRBJ2-7 and V is TRBV7-2; the D is unclear. This CDR3 contains 14 residues. V lost 6 bases and J 2 bases, leaving 14 bases between the germline ends. The germline V gene has CDR1 SGHTA and CDR2 FQGNSA. CDR3 nucleotides: TGTGCCAGCAGTCCAACGGGCAGCCCCTACGAGCAGTACTTC. Protein: CASSPTGSPYEQYF.

This clonotype came up a few times. The genes are TRBV18 and TRBJ2-7; tentative D call: TRBD1 (5 bases). Trimming cost V 5 bases and J 5 bases, with 22 bases left between them. This CDR3 region has 16 residues. Germline values: CDR1 KGHSH, CDR2 LQKENI. The CDR3 DNA reads TGTGCCAGCTCAACCCGACCACCGACAGAGCCTAACGAGCAGTACTTC. It codes for CASSTRPPTEPNEQYF.

This clonotype was counted a few times. The chain combines TRBV19 with TRBJ1-6; D not certain. The CDR3 covers 14 residues. The ends were cut back, 10 bases at V and 10 bases at J, with 20 bases in the middle. CDR1 is LNHDA, CDR2 SQIVND, per germline (reference sequence). The CDR3 sequence: CATKGPESGSPLHF. CDR3 coding DNA: TGTGCCACCAAAGGACCAGAAAGTGGGTCACCCCTCCACTTT.

This clonotype was observed many times. This rearrangement joins TRBV29-1 to TRBJ1-2; 8 bases match TRBD1. Germline V gene data show CDR1 as SQVTM and CDR2 as ANQGSEA. Trimming took 6 bases from V and 3 from J; bases not matched to a gene: 9. The CDR3 length is 14 residues. Here the CDR3 DNA reads TGCAGCGTCCCACTGACAGGGGTGGACTATGGCTACACCTTC. Its translation: CSVPLTGVDYGYTF.

By sample share, this clonotype is medium-sized (0.01 to 0.1%). This chain connects TRBV29-1 to TRBJ2-1; 7 bases fit TRBD2. Per the germline V gene, CDR1 is SQVTM and CDR2 is ANQGSEA. The CDR3 runs 16 residues. V lost 1 base to trimming and J lost 0 bases; unmatched junction nucleotides: 6. DNA of the CDR3: TGCAGCGTTGAAGTTCCTAGCGGAGACTCCTACAATGAGCAGTTCTTC. Translation: CSVEVPSGDSYNEQFF.

The rearrangement links TRBV9 to TRBJ1-1, with TRBD1 identical over 8 bases. Germline-derived CDR1 and CDR2 are SGDLS and YYNGEE. The CDR3 has 14 amino acids. J gave up 5 bases and V 0 bases, and 3 bases lay outside the gene matches. The CDR3, as DNA: TGTGCCAGCAGCGTAGGACAGGGGTCAACTGAAGCTTTCTTT. Encoded protein: CASSVGQGSTEAFF. Variable domain in full (rest from reference TRBV9 and TRBJ1-1): DSGVTQTPKHLITATGQRVTLRCSPRSGDLSVYWYQQSLDQGLQFLIQYYNGEERAKGNILERFSAQQFPDLHSELNLSSLELGDSALYFCASSVGQGSTEAFFGQGTRLTVV.

This clonotype was counted ten times or more. The chain links TRBV5-1 to TRBJ1-1; TRBD1 aligns across 9 bases. The CDR3 is 17 residues long. The germline gives CDR1 SGHRS, CDR2 YFSETQ. V lost 3 bases, J lost 2 bases, and 11 bases stayed unmatched. The CDR3 DNA reads as TGCGCCAGCAGCTCCCACTTAACAGGGGGCCCAAACACTGAAGCTTTCTTT. The encoded protein is CASSSHLTGGPNTEAFF.

This clonotype has ten or more counts. The J gene is TRBJ2-6, the V gene TRBV30; 8 nucleotides line up with TRBD2. This CDR3 spans 16 amino acids. Germline CDR1 reads GTSNPN; CDR2 reads SVGIG (reference sequence). The V gene end was trimmed by 6 bases and the J gene end by 0 bases; junction bases not matched to a gene: 7. CDR3 in amino acids: CACGGAPSSGANVLTF. The DNA for the CDR3 is TGTGCCTGCGGGGGGGCGCCCTCCTCTGGGGCCAACGTCCTGACTTTC.

On this clonotype itself: A much larger clone differs by one base, so this may be a read error. This chain's CDR3 is CASSKGPIQGTGANVLTF. The CDR3 nucleotides read TGTGCCAGTAGTAAAGGACCTATACAGGGGACTGGGGCCAACGTCCTGACTTTC. The chain carries TRBV19 and TRBJ2-6; 7 nucleotides align to TRBD1. The germline V gene has CDR1 LNHDA and CDR2 SQIVND (reference sequence). V lost 4 bases and J lost 2; bases outside the gene matches: 11. CDR3 size: 18 residues.

This clonotype was seen ten or more times. The chain carries TRBV6-1 and TRBJ2-1, with TRBD1 identical over 10 bases. The germline CDR1 and CDR2 sequences are MNHNS and SASEGT. CDR3 length equals 17 residues. V lost 7 bases to trimming and J lost 0 bases; unmatched junction nucleotides: 9. The DNA of the CDR3 is TGTGCCAGCAAGCCGGGACAGGGGACAAGCTCCTACAATGAGCAGTTCTTC. Amino acid sequence: CASKPGQGTSSYNEQFF.

In this sample, this clonotype turned up many times. V and J are TRBV14 and TRBJ2-2; 7 nucleotides agree with TRBD2. V was clipped by 1 base and J by 5 bases; unmatched bases: 4. This CDR3 region has 15 residues. Germline V gene sequence: CDR1 SGHDN, CDR2 FVKESK. Written as DNA, the CDR3 is TGTGCCAGCAGCCAAGTGGCAGCGGGAACCGGGGAGCTGTTTTTT. Amino acids: CASSQVAAGTGELFF. Variable domain in full (rest from reference TRBV14 and TRBJ2-2): EAGVTQFPSHSVIEKGQTVTLRCDPISGHDNLYWYRRVMGKEIKFLLHFVKESKQDESGMPNNRFLAERTGGTYSTLKVQPAELEDSGVYFCASSQVAAGTGELFFGEGSRLTVL.

This clonotype came up many times. The rearrangement links TRBV20-1 to TRBJ2-1, with 12 bases identical to TRBD2. The J segment lost 6 bases and the V segment lost 2 bases, leaving 5 bases of the junction unmatched. The CDR3 totals 15 residues. Looked up from germline, CDR1 is DFQATT and CDR2 is SNEGSKA (reference sequence). CDR3: CSARPSGRAANEQFF. CDR3 bases: TGCAGTGCTAGACCTAGCGGGAGGGCCGCCAATGAGCAGTTCTTC.

The chain has TRBV6-2 or TRBV6-3 and TRBJ2-7; 11 bases align to TRBD1. This CDR3 region has 15 residues. CDR1 and CDR2 from the germline V gene are MNHEY and SVGEGT. Trimming removed 8 bases from V and 2 bases from J; junction bases left unmatched: 8. The CDR3 protein is CASGRDRGNPYEQYF. DNA of the CDR3: TGTGCCAGCGGGCGGGACAGGGGGAACCCCTACGAGCAGTACTTC.